This entry describes one TCR beta chain. The target antigen is unknown. V dropped 0 bases and J dropped 4 bases, with 6 bases sitting between them. This CDR3 has 13 amino acids. Per germline, CDR1 SGDLS and CDR2 YYNGEE. The data were taken from a study of T cell responses to AZD1222 COVID-19 vaccine. The assay was immunoSEQ multiplex PCR, and TCRdb's table has in-frame clones only and misses some. There are more than 95,000 clones in the sample; 80% to 90% occur only once, and roughly 4% lies in the top ten. Study conclusions and caveats: After two AZD1222 doses, spike-specific TCR breadth and depth rose versus day 0. It was only a handful of AZD1222 recipients who were seropositive at baseline.

This TCR derives from an adult in good health. The sequencing used peripheral blood, collected on day 0 of MenACWY control vaccination. This chain links TRBV9 with TRBJ2-3; D gene uncertain. CDR3 sequence reads: CASSVVRADTQYF. The CDR3, as DNA: TGTGCCAGCAGCGTAGTACGGGCAGATACGCAGTATTTT.